By share of the sample, the clone carrying this T cell receptor beta chain is large. No antigen is known for it. With 2 bases removed from V and 4 bases from J, the gap between germline ends came to 8 bases. The germline V gene has CDR1 MRHNA and CDR2 SNTAGT. CDR3 size: 13 residues. The data derive from a study of circulating CD8 cells and anti-PD-1 response in melanoma. Overall study: Non-responders showed stable or progressive disease; responders showed complete or partial response.

From live CD3+CD8+TCRalphabeta+ cells, four PD-1 and/or TIGIT subsets were sorted. Each library started from about 15 ng of total RNA using the QIAseq Immune Repertoire TCR panel. TCRdb reanalysed the reads using MiXCR and keeps one entry per CDR3 protein. The sample yields about 840 distinct CDR3 sequences, 6.5% seen once. Study-wide findings and caveats: Published repertoire comparisons used only baseline and M1 samples. The cohort mixed treatment-naive and previously treated patients. Tumor reactivity was tested by peptide assays on expanded sorted subsets.

The sample consisted of CD8+ T cells from PBMCs, taken at baseline or after one month of anti-PD-1 therapy (not recorded which). The chain couples TRBV6-4 to TRBJ1-1; D gene unclear. The receptor comes from a human donor with melanoma. The CDR3 sequence is CASSDNWGTEAFF. CDR3 nucleotides: TGTGCCAGCAGTGACAACTGGGGCACTGAAGCTTTCTTT.